This note documents a single T cell receptor beta chain sequence. This sample was taken from a study of blood T cell repertoires in COVID-19. Study in general: COVID-19 samples collected from the United States, Italy and Spain covered acute and convalescent phases. PBMCs, B-cell-depleted T cells, or T cells provided the cDNA or gDNA that made up the material.

Trimming cost V 7 bases and J 9 bases, with 16 bases left between them. There are 14 residues in the CDR3. Per the germline V gene, CDR1 is MNHEY and CDR2 is SVGAGI. How the authors handled the data: From reference gene primer amplification, estimates of nucleated cell counts were derived. TCRdb keeps only in-frame clones here, not all; method: immunoSEQ multiplex PCR. V, J and clone size are taken as reported in that table, and D and trimming were inferred from the DNA itself. The sample holds about 190,000 clones, less than 85% seen once. The chain combines TRBV6-5 with TRBJ1-6; no definite D call. The sequenced sample consisted of peripheral blood. The receptor was derived from a woman aged 45-65 years with acute or convalescent COVID-19. CDR3 protein: CASKPGYFGSPLHF. CDR3 nucleotides: TGTGCCAGCAAACCGGGGTACTTCGGTTCACCCCTCCACTTT.